The 3 T cell receptor beta chains presented below share a single source sample, sequenced in a study of control samples from healthy donors and cancer patients. Generated by immunoSEQ multiplex PCR, the TCRdb table keeps only in-frame clones and is missing some. The repertoire holds fewer than 120,000 clones, 88% seen once, with 3.7% in the top ten. Sequenced: PBMCs. The receptors derive from a woman between 55 and 75 years old with lung cancer.

This chain uses TRBV18 with TRBJ1-5; 8 nucleotides match TRBD1. This CDR3 comprises 15 residues. Per germline, CDR1 KGHSH and CDR2 LQKENI. V trimming: 2 bases; J trimming: 8 bases; junction bases outside the gene matches: 8. The CDR3 DNA sequence: TGTGCCAGCTCACCAAGACAGGGGCTGGAGGAGCCCCAGCATTTT. Amino acids: CASSPRQGLEEPQHF.

This chain connects TRBV10-2 to TRBJ2-5, with D hard to call. V gave up 3 bases and J gave up 5 bases, with 7 bases separating them. The CDR3 length is 12 residues. CDR1 WSHSY and CDR2 SAAADI come from the germline V gene. The CDR3 loop is CASSEVGETQYF. Here the CDR3 DNA reads TGCGCCAGCAGTGAAGTGGGGGAGACCCAGTACTTC.

The chain combines TRBV6-5 with TRBJ1-2; D perhaps matches TRBD1 (6 bases). Trimming removed 6 bases at V and 7 bases at J, with 12 bases between. The germline CDR1 and CDR2 sequences are MNHEY and SVGAGI. The CDR3 consists of 12 residues. The CDR3 loop is CASRQGPSGYTF. Written as DNA, the CDR3 is TGTGCCAGCAGACAGGGCCCAAGTGGCTACACCTTC.